This TCR beta chain was retrieved from a study of blood T cell repertoires in COVID-19. Study context: COVID-19 samples, acute and convalescent, were from the United States, Italy and Spain. The cDNA or gDNA used as material had been derived from T cells, B-cell-depleted T cells, or PBMCs.

Per the original methods: Amplifying reference gene primers gave estimates of nucleated cell counts. Sequencing was performed with immunoSEQ multiplex PCR; in TCRdb, only in-frame clones are kept and a portion is missing. That table is the source of V, J and clone size, and D and trimming were worked out from the DNA. The profile shows around 130,000 clones, around three quarters of them singletons. This CDR3 contains 15 residues. Trimming removed 3 bases from V and 0 bases from J, with 9 bases in between. Germline CDR1 and CDR2: LGHDT and YNNKEL (reference sequence). The chain couples TRBV3-1 (or the pseudogene TRBV3-2) to TRBJ1-3, with D uncertain. The sample comprised peripheral blood. This sequence was found in a human donor in a cohort sampled during active COVID-19. DNA for the CDR3: TGTGCCAGCAGCCAGCGACGGGGCTCTGGAAACACCATATATTTT. Protein sequence: CASSQRRGSGNTIYF.